These T cell receptor beta chains were read from a single sample in a study of blood T cell repertoires in COVID-19. TCRdb's table, derived via immunoSEQ multiplex PCR, lists solely in-frame clones and lacks some. The repertoire holds 200,000 to 250,000 clones, with roughly 85% as singletons. The source material was peripheral blood. These receptors all stem from a woman aged 70-85 years with COVID-19, enrolled during active disease. The CDR3 runs from the conserved cysteine through the conserved F or W. The order of the fields is V gene, D gene, clone size, J gene, CDR3 protein, CDR3 DNA. The D gene is left open where the match is weak. Rows may omit the clone size; those that give it use once, few, many or a size class.

v_gene: TRBV11-2
d_gene: .
abundance: .
j_gene: TRBJ2-6
CDR3aa: CASSLDRSGANVLTF
CDR3nt: TGTGCCAGCAGCTTAGACCGCTCTGGGGCCAACGTCCTGACTTTC

v_gene: TRBV27
d_gene: .
abundance: .
j_gene: TRBJ1-5
CDR3aa: CASSVIAGVGQPQHF
CDR3nt: TGTGCCAGCAGTGTAATCGCAGGGGTTGGGCAGCCCCAGCATTTT

v_gene: TRBV5-8
d_gene: .
abundance: .
j_gene: TRBJ1-5
CDR3aa: CASSLATGDSNQPQHF
CDR3nt: TGTGCCAGCAGCTTGGCGACAGGTGATAGCAATCAGCCCCAGCATTTT

v_gene: TRBV19
d_gene: .
abundance: .
j_gene: TRBJ2-3
CDR3aa: CASRKQGYGLTDTQYF
CDR3nt: TGTGCCAGTAGAAAGCAGGGTTATGGTCTCACAGATACGCAGTATTTT

v_gene: TRBV28
d_gene: TRBD1
abundance: .
j_gene: TRBJ1-5
CDR3aa: CASRPQGFGNQPQHF
CDR3nt: TGTGCCAGCAGACCACAGGGGTTCGGCAATCAGCCCCAGCATTTT

v_gene: TRBV11-3
d_gene: TRBD2
abundance: .
j_gene: TRBJ2-3
CDR3aa: CASSTGTNTDTQYF
CDR3nt: TGTGCCAGCAGCACCGGGACTAACACAGATACGCAGTATTTT

v_gene: TRBV27
d_gene: .
abundance: .
j_gene: TRBJ1-6
CDR3aa: CASRPTENNSPLHF
CDR3nt: TGTGCCAGCAGACCAACAGAAAATAATTCACCCCTCCACTTT

v_gene: TRBV7-5
d_gene: .
abundance: .
j_gene: TRBJ2-7
CDR3aa: CARSLAGTSYEQYF
CDR3nt: TGTGCCAGAAGCTTAGCAGGGACATCCTACGAGCAGTACTTC

v_gene: TRBV19
d_gene: TRBD1
abundance: .
j_gene: TRBJ1-2
CDR3aa: CASSGQGYGYTF
CDR3nt: TGTGCCAGCTCGGGACAGGGTTATGGCTACACCTTC

v_gene: TRBV7-2
d_gene: .
abundance: .
j_gene: TRBJ1-1
CDR3aa: CASSLAGWQGMNTEAFF
CDR3nt: TGTGCCAGCAGCTTAGCGGGGTGGCAGGGGATGAACACTGAAGCTTTCTTT

v_gene: TRBV18
d_gene: .
abundance: .
j_gene: TRBJ2-5
CDR3aa: CASSPSVETQYF
CDR3nt: TGTGCCAGCTCACCATCGGTGGAGACCCAGTACTTC

v_gene: TRBV6-2/TRBV6-3
d_gene: TRBD1
abundance: .
j_gene: TRBJ2-3
CDR3aa: CASSTGGADTQYF
CDR3nt: TGTGCCAGCAGTACAGGGGGAGCAGATACGCAGTATTTT

v_gene: TRBV29-1
d_gene: .
abundance: once
j_gene: TRBJ1-1
CDR3aa: CSVKQGLAEAFF
CDR3nt: TGCAGCGTGAAACAGGGTTTAGCTGAAGCTTTCTTT

v_gene: TRBV4-3
d_gene: .
abundance: .
j_gene: TRBJ1-2
CDR3aa: CASSQDINRLYGYTF
CDR3nt: TGCGCCAGCAGCCAAGATATTAACAGGCTCTATGGCTACACCTTC

v_gene: TRBV7-3
d_gene: .
abundance: .
j_gene: TRBJ2-2
CDR3aa: CASSPPSGGTTGELFF
CDR3nt: TGTGCCAGCAGCCCGCCTTCTGGGGGCACCACCGGGGAGCTGTTTTTT

v_gene: TRBV19
d_gene: .
abundance: .
j_gene: TRBJ2-1
CDR3aa: CASSILADEQFF
CDR3nt: TGTGCCAGTAGTATTTTGGCGGATGAGCAGTTCTTC

v_gene: TRBV24-1
d_gene: TRBD2
abundance: .
j_gene: TRBJ2-3
CDR3aa: CATSDLQAGGPDTQYF
CDR3nt: TGTGCCACCAGTGATTTGCAAGCGGGGGGGCCCGATACGCAGTATTTT

v_gene: TRBV6-5
d_gene: TRBD1
abundance: .
j_gene: TRBJ2-5
CDR3aa: CASTKDRGFQETQYF
CDR3nt: TGTGCCAGCACAAAGGACAGGGGATTCCAAGAGACCCAGTACTTC

v_gene: TRBV4-3
d_gene: .
abundance: .
j_gene: TRBJ1-4
CDR3aa: CASSQEGGPANEKLFF
CDR3nt: TGCGCCAGCAGCCAAGAGGGGGGACCAGCTAATGAAAAACTGTTTTTT

v_gene: TRBV7-2
d_gene: .
abundance: few
j_gene: TRBJ1-1
CDR3aa: CASSFQGKGTEAFF
CDR3nt: TGTGCCAGCAGCTTTCAGGGGAAAGGCACTGAAGCTTTCTTT

v_gene: TRBV29-1
d_gene: TRBD1
abundance: .
j_gene: TRBJ2-1
CDR3aa: CSGGTVAYNEQFF
CDR3nt: TGCAGCGGAGGGACAGTGGCCTACAATGAGCAGTTCTTC

v_gene: TRBV4-2
d_gene: .
abundance: few
j_gene: TRBJ2-7
CDR3aa: CASSDRLEIYEQYF
CDR3nt: TGTGCCAGCAGCGACCGTCTAGAGATTTACGAGCAGTACTTC

v_gene: TRBV11-2
d_gene: .
abundance: once
j_gene: TRBJ1-3
CDR3aa: CASSSEGFSGNTIYF
CDR3nt: TGTGCCAGCAGCTCCGAGGGATTCTCTGGAAACACCATATATTTT

v_gene: TRBV6-1
d_gene: .
abundance: .
j_gene: TRBJ2-4
CDR3aa: CASSEARGNIQYF
CDR3nt: TGTGCCAGCAGTGAAGCAAGGGGAAACATTCAGTACTTC

v_gene: TRBV5-1
d_gene: TRBD1
abundance: .
j_gene: TRBJ1-2
CDR3aa: CASSLVPGQGDYGYTF
CDR3nt: TGCGCCAGCAGCTTGGTTCCTGGACAGGGGGACTATGGCTACACCTTC

v_gene: TRBV24-1
d_gene: TRBD2
abundance: .
j_gene: TRBJ2-3
CDR3aa: CATSDPGLAGTDTQYF
CDR3nt: TGTGCCACCAGTGATCCGGGACTAGCGGGCACAGATACGCAGTATTTT

v_gene: TRBV18
d_gene: TRBD1
abundance: once
j_gene: TRBJ2-1
CDR3aa: CASSPGTGESNEQFF
CDR3nt: TGTGCCAGCTCACCAGGGACAGGGGAGTCCAATGAGCAGTTCTTC

v_gene: TRBV5-1
d_gene: TRBD1
abundance: .
j_gene: TRBJ1-1
CDR3aa: CASSLVTDRAGEAFF
CDR3nt: TGCGCCAGCAGCTTGGTAACGGACAGGGCTGGTGAAGCTTTCTTT

v_gene: TRBV2
d_gene: .
abundance: few
j_gene: TRBJ1-2
CDR3aa: CASSANTAGRGYTF
CDR3nt: TGTGCCAGCAGTGCGAACACCGCGGGTCGGGGCTACACCTTC

v_gene: TRBV28
d_gene: TRBD2
abundance: .
j_gene: TRBJ2-1
CDR3aa: CASKGLAGGPNNEQFF
CDR3nt: TGTGCCAGCAAGGGACTAGCGGGAGGACCTAACAATGAGCAGTTCTTC

v_gene: TRBV15
d_gene: TRBD2
abundance: once
j_gene: TRBJ2-7
CDR3aa: CATSRGGVRTSGFFGQYF
CDR3nt: TGTGCCACCAGCAGAGGGGGGGTCAGGACTAGCGGTTTTTTTGGGCAGTACTTC